This T cell receptor beta chain was retrieved from a study of T cell responses to AZD1222 COVID-19 vaccine. On this clone itself: What it binds is not known.

From germline, CDR1 is KGHSH and CDR2 LQKENI. V gave up 4 bases and J gave up 0 bases, with 10 bases separating them. The CDR3 sequence is 15 residues long. The table came from immunoSEQ multiplex PCR; TCRdb's copy has only in-frame clones and leaves some out. The table has fewer than 100,000 clones, about 81% seen once. Study-level findings and limits: Following two doses of AZD1222, Spike-specific TCR breadth and depth rose.

This specimen was peripheral blood, taken 28 days after the second AZD1222 dose. The chain uses TRBV18 and TRBJ2-4; D remains unclear. The sequence came from an adult who received the AZD1222 COVID-19 vaccine. CDR3 nucleotide sequence: TGTGCCAGCTCACGGACCCTTCTAGCCAAAAACATTCAGTACTTC. This gives the protein CASSRTLLAKNIQYF.